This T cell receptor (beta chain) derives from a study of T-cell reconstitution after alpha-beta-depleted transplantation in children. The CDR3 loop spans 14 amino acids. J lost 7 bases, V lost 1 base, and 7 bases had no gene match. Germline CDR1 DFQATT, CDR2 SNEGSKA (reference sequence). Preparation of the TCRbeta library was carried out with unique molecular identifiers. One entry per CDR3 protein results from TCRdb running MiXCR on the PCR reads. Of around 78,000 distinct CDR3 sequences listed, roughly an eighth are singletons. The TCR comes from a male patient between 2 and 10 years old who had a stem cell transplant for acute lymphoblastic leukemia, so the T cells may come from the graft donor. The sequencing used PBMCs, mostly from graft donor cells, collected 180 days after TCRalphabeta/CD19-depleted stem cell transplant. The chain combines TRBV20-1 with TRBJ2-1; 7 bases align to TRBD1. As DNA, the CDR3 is TGCAGTGCTAGAGTAGGGGGCAAGGGTAATGAGCAGTTCTTC. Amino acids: CSARVGGKGNEQFF.